This T cell receptor beta chain came from a study of post-analysis software for immune sequencing data. Notes on the study in general: Patients used about five TRBV segments, including TRBV5-6, TRBV5-1 and TRBV20-1, more often than controls.

Prepared libraries of TCR beta cDNA carried unique molecular identifiers. Between roughly 1 and 10 million T cells gave rise to 450,000 to 650,000 cDNA molecules. TCRdb called the PCR reads again in MiXCR, with one record for every CDR3 protein. The sample lists 750,000 to 950,000 distinct CDR3 sequences, around 46% occurring once. Trimming cost V 0 bases and J 8 bases, with 4 bases left between them. Germline V gene lookup returns CDR1 GTSNPN and CDR2 SVGIG (reference sequence). The CDR3 extends over 11 amino acids. This clonotype appeared a single time. Antigen: not known. Sequencing was carried out using blood. The chain uses TRBV30 and TRBJ2-2; D gene uncertain. The receptor was isolated from a girl aged 5-17 years with multiple sclerosis. For the CDR3, the DNA is TGTGCCTGGAGTGTAGGAGGGGAGCTGTTTTTT. Its translation: CAWSVGGELFF.